The rows below give T cell receptor beta chains drawn from one sample of a study of cytomegalovirus exposure and HLA in healthy donors. Data came from immunoSEQ multiplex PCR; TCRdb stores just in-frame clones and leaves some out. The sample includes about 130,000 clones, 65% to 80% of them seen just once. The sequencing sample was made of PBMCs. Every receptor here comes from a male donor in good health and CMV-seropositive. Each CDR3 is given with its conserved first and last residue. The D gene is left open where the match is weak. Clone size is given for some rows only: seen once, a few or many times, or a class if the clone is expanded.

TRBD1	TRBV18	-	TRBJ1-6	CASSLGQVDNSPLHF	TGTGCCAGCTCCCTTGGACAGGTCGATAATTCACCCCTCCACTTT
-	TRBV6-6	-	TRBJ1-1	CASSYSGLGGGTEAFF	TGTGCCAGCAGTTATTCGGGACTGGGGGGGGGAACTGAAGCTTTCTTT
TRBD1	TRBV7-2	-	TRBJ1-1	CASSPRQGYVTEAFF	TGTGCCAGCAGCCCCCGACAGGGTTATGTCACTGAAGCTTTCTTT
TRBD2	TRBV7-9	few	TRBJ2-7	CASSPGGSAYEQYF	TGTGCCAGCAGCCCGGGAGGCAGTGCCTACGAGCAGTACTTC
TRBD2	TRBV18	-	TRBJ2-7	CASSLTGLYYEQYF	TGTGCCAGCTCACTTACGGGACTATACTACGAGCAGTACTTC
-	TRBV18	-	TRBJ1-2	CASSPNFDSYGYTF	TGTGCCAGCTCACCTAACTTTGACAGCTATGGCTACACCTTC
-	TRBV6-5	-	TRBJ2-2	CASSPPGTFTGELFF	TGTGCCAGCAGTCCTCCCGGGACATTCACCGGGGAGCTGTTTTTT
TRBD1	TRBV9	-	TRBJ1-1	CASSVATSGGRLNTEAFF	TGTGCCAGCAGCGTAGCTACGTCAGGGGGCCGGTTGAACACTGAAGCTTTCTTT
TRBD2	TRBV5-4	-	TRBJ2-7	CASSPRGGGDEQYF	TGTGCCAGCAGCCCCCGGGGGGGCGGGGACGAGCAGTACTTC
-	TRBV15	-	TRBJ2-5	CATSRDETPKETQYF	TGTGCCACCAGCAGAGATGAGACTCCGAAAGAGACCCAGTACTTC
TRBD1	TRBV19	-	TRBJ1-2	CASSIDGTDTYGYTF	TGTGCCAGTAGTATAGATGGGACAGATACTTATGGCTACACCTTC
TRBD1	TRBV5-1	-	TRBJ1-1	CASSSTGAGTEAFF	TGCGCCAGCAGCTCGACAGGGGCTGGAACTGAAGCTTTCTTT
-	TRBV7-9	once	TRBJ1-3	CASSRSSSGNTIYF	TGTGCCAGCAGCCGATCTAGCTCTGGAAACACCATATATTTT
-	TRBV5-8	-	TRBJ2-1	CASSLWTDEQFF	TGTGCCAGCAGCTTGTGGACAGATGAGCAGTTCTTC
TRBD1	TRBV6-5	once	TRBJ2-7	CATRQGQSEQYF	TGTGCCACAAGACAGGGTCAGTCCGAGCAGTACTTC
TRBD2	TRBV5-1	-	TRBJ2-3	CASSLDSGGGTDTQYF	TGCGCCAGCAGCCTGGACAGCGGGGGAGGCACAGATACGCAGTATTTT
-	TRBV28	-	TRBJ1-1	CASALPPGREVAFF	TGTGCCAGCGCCTTGCCCCCCGGGAGGGAGGTTGCTTTCTTT
-	TRBV6-6	-	TRBJ1-2	CASSYPDSYGYTF	TGTGCCAGCAGTTACCCGGACAGCTATGGCTACACCTTC
TRBD1	TRBV28	-	TRBJ1-1	CASRTLGTGVTEAFF	TGTGCCAGCAGGACCCTGGGGACAGGGGTTACTGAAGCTTTCTTT
TRBD1	TRBV5-5	-	TRBJ1-5	CASSAYQGALEPQHF	TGTGCCAGCAGCGCATATCAGGGGGCTTTGGAGCCCCAGCATTTT
-	TRBV6-4	-	TRBJ2-1	CASSVGGGHNEQFF	TGTGCCAGCAGTGTAGGGGGAGGGCACAATGAGCAGTTCTTC
-	TRBV11-2	-	TRBJ2-7	CASSLDGGTYYEQYF	TGTGCCAGCAGCTTAGACGGCGGGACTTACTACGAGCAGTACTTC
-	TRBV30	-	TRBJ1-5	CAWNVRENQPQHF	TGTGCCTGGAACGTACGGGAAAATCAGCCCCAGCATTTT
TRBD1	TRBV28	-	TRBJ1-2	CASSLGTEGYTF	TGTGCCAGCAGTCTGGGGACAGAAGGCTACACCTTC
-	TRBV18	-	TRBJ2-7	CASSPTETYEQYF	TGTGCCAGCTCACCCACAGAAACCTACGAGCAGTACTTC
TRBD2	TRBV29-1	-	TRBJ2-3	CSAILAGGPSDTQYF	TGCAGCGCCATTCTAGCGGGAGGGCCCTCCGATACGCAGTATTTT
-	TRBV6-6	-	TRBJ1-1	CASSYSPGDMNTEAFF	TGTGCCAGCAGTTACTCACCAGGGGATATGAACACTGAAGCTTTCTTT
TRBD1	TRBV5-6	-	TRBJ2-1	CASSWDRGNEQFF	TGTGCCAGCAGCTGGGACAGGGGCAATGAGCAGTTCTTC
-	TRBV29-1	-	TRBJ1-1	CSVETAGMRSEAFF	TGCAGCGTTGAAACGGCAGGGATGAGGTCTGAAGCTTTCTTT
-	TRBV18	few	TRBJ2-2	CASSPQRPGATGELFF	TGTGCCAGCTCACCTCAACGGCCTGGGGCCACCGGGGAGCTGTTTTTT
TRBD2	TRBV7-9	-	TRBJ2-3	CASSPPRGLAGGGTDTQYF	TGTGCCAGCAGCCCCCCCCGGGGACTAGCGGGGGGGGGCACAGATACGCAGTATTTT
-	TRBV7-9	-	TRBJ2-3	CASSQDYRTDTQYF	TGTGCCAGCAGCCAGGACTACCGCACAGATACGCAGTATTTT
TRBD2	TRBV11-2	-	TRBJ2-5	CASSLEPRLAKLRTQYF	TGTGCCAGCAGCTTAGAGCCGAGACTAGCGAAGCTACGGACCCAGTACTTC
TRBD2	TRBV4-1	once	TRBJ2-7	CASSQDRGLAGATSSYEQYF	TGCGCCAGCAGCCAAGATCGTGGACTAGCGGGAGCAACAAGCTCCTACGAGCAGTACTTC
-	TRBV28	-	TRBJ1-3	CASRSQGSGNTIYF	TGTGCCAGCAGATCCCAGGGTTCCGGAAACACCATATATTTT
TRBD2	TRBV28	-	TRBJ2-1	CASSLSGLAGDEQFF	TGTGCCAGCAGTTTATCGGGACTAGCGGGAGATGAGCAGTTCTTC
TRBD1	TRBV27	-	TRBJ2-7	CASSLRGLTNEQYF	TGTGCCAGCAGTTTAAGGGGGCTTACTAACGAGCAGTACTTC
-	TRBV6-5	once	TRBJ2-5	CASSYYQFARLQTQYF	TGTGCCAGCAGTTACTACCAGTTTGCCCGATTGCAGACCCAGTACTTC
-	TRBV27	-	TRBJ1-1	CASRRTDIDTEAFF	TGTGCCAGCAGAAGGACAGATATTGACACTGAAGCTTTCTTT
TRBD1	TRBV19	-	TRBJ2-7	CASSKNRGSYEQYF	TGTGCCAGTAGTAAAAACAGGGGCTCCTACGAGCAGTACTTC
TRBD2	TRBV6-5	-	TRBJ2-2	CASSGLAGIGELFF	TGTGCCAGCAGCGGACTAGCGGGGATCGGGGAGCTGTTTTTT
-	TRBV29-1	-	TRBJ2-1	CSARPGSNEQFF	TGCAGCGCTCGGCCGGGAAGCAATGAGCAGTTCTTC
-	TRBV6-5	-	TRBJ2-2	CASSPPTAHGELFF	TGTGCCAGCAGTCCCCCGACAGCCCACGGGGAGCTGTTTTTT
-	TRBV6-5	-	TRBJ1-6	CASSRRNNSPLHF	TGTGCCAGCAGTCGGCGGAATAATTCACCCCTCCACTTT
TRBD2	TRBV15	-	TRBJ2-5	CATSSGGAGETQYF	TGTGCCACCAGTAGCGGGGGGGCGGGGGAGACCCAGTACTTC
TRBD2	TRBV4-1	-	TRBJ2-6	CASSQDQDGRAPGANVLTF	TGCGCCAGCAGCCAAGATCAGGACGGGAGGGCCCCTGGGGCCAACGTCCTGACTTTC
TRBD1	TRBV19	once	TRBJ2-5	CASSTTGGGETQYF	TGTGCCAGTAGTACGACAGGGGGCGGAGAGACCCAGTACTTC
TRBD1	TRBV30	once	TRBJ2-3	CAWSPDRVMYF	TGTGCCTGGAGTCCCGACAGGGTGATGTATTTT
-	TRBV5-1	-	TRBJ2-7	CASSTLSGLEQYF	TGCGCCAGCAGCACCCTCTCAGGCCTCGAGCAGTACTTC
TRBD2	TRBV9	once	TRBJ2-7	CASSPFSSGSSYEQYF	TGTGCCAGCAGCCCCTTTTCTAGCGGGAGCTCCTACGAGCAGTACTTC
-	TRBV5-4	-	TRBJ2-7	CASSFQGPVSYEQYF	TGTGCCAGCAGCTTTCAGGGGCCAGTCTCCTACGAGCAGTACTTC
-	TRBV27	-	TRBJ2-7	CASSSTAGYEQYF	TGTGCCAGCAGTTCCACCGCAGGCTACGAGCAGTACTTC
TRBD1	TRBV19	-	TRBJ1-2	CASTGGGQFAYGYTF	TGTGCCAGTACCGGAGGGGGACAGTTTGCCTATGGCTACACCTTC
-	TRBV27	few	TRBJ1-2	CASSLFPGVYGYTF	TGTGCCAGCAGTTTATTCCCAGGGGTCTATGGCTACACCTTC
-	TRBV9	-	TRBJ1-1	CASSVIRGEAFF	TGTGCCAGCAGCGTAATTCGGGGTGAAGCTTTCTTT
TRBD1	TRBV7-9	-	TRBJ2-3	CASSLVGKGARDTQYF	TGTGCCAGCAGCTTAGTCGGAAAGGGGGCCAGAGATACGCAGTATTTT
TRBD1	TRBV6-5	-	TRBJ1-2	CASRQGNYGYTF	TGTGCCAGTCGACAGGGTAACTATGGTTACACCTTC
TRBD1	TRBV11-2	-	TRBJ2-5	CASRGSRGRETQYF	TGTGCCAGCAGAGGGAGCAGGGGGCGAGAGACCCAGTACTTC
-	TRBV27	-	TRBJ1-5	CASSPSVGHRIQPQHF	TGTGCCAGCAGTCCCTCCGTGGGACACAGAATTCAGCCCCAGCATTTT